The 20 T cell receptor beta chains below come from one sample, sequenced in a study of shared clonotypes between healthy human individuals. The table came from immunoSEQ multiplex PCR; TCRdb's copy has only in-frame clones and leaves some out. The sample has under 850,000 clones, almost 95% seen once. CD45RO-negative, CCR7-selected cells formed the naive CD8 fraction, which excluded terminally differentiated effector memory CD45RA+ cells. Sequencing was carried out using naive CD8+ T cells sorted from blood. All receptors derive from a man aged 25-40 years in good health.

The chain joins TRBV5-8 to TRBJ1-1; D gene ambiguous. Germline CDR1 is SGHTS and CDR2 is YDEGEE. The CDR3 has 14 residues. V was shortened by 3 bases and J by 4 bases, with 13 bases between the two germline ends. CDR3 nucleotide sequence: TGTGCCAGCAGCTCACGACCCGGTGTCACTGAAGCTTTCTTT. Residues: CASSSRPGVTEAFF.

The count of this clone is one. The chain's CDR3 is CASSLGTGNAYGYTF. CDR3 bases: TGCGCCAGCAGCTTGGGGACAGGGAACGCTTATGGCTACACCTTC. The chain carries TRBV5-1 and TRBJ1-2, with 8 bases identical to TRBD1. The V and J ends lost 0 bases and 5 bases, in that order; junction bases with no gene match: 6. The CDR3 covers 15 residues. The germline V gene encodes CDR1 SGHRS and CDR2 YFSETQ.

V usage is TRBV5-6 and J usage is TRBJ2-1; D is unresolved. The CDR3 is made up of 13 amino acids. The germline CDR1 and CDR2 sequences are SGHDT and YYEEEE. V was pared by 0 bases and J by 9 bases, with 10 bases between. Written as DNA, the CDR3 is TGTGCCAGCAGCTTGGGCAGGTTCACTGAGCAGTTCTTC. This encodes CASSLGRFTEQFF.

The chain recombines TRBV11-3 with TRBJ2-5, with a possible D match to TRBD2 (6 bases). CDR1 SGHNT and CDR2 YENEEA come from the germline V gene. Trimming took 1 base from V and 2 from J, leaving 17 bases between them. CDR3 length equals 17 residues. The CDR3 nucleotides are TGTGCCAGCAGCTTAGGTCAAGTCGGGAGAGAGCAAGAGACCCAGTACTTC. Protein: CASSLGQVGREQETQYF.

This sequence joins TRBV5-1 and TRBJ2-1; D gene unclear. Germline-derived CDR1 and CDR2 are SGHRS and YFSETQ. V was cut by 0 bases and J by 8 bases, with 9 bases left in between. This CDR3 is built from 13 residues. The CDR3 DNA follows: TGCGCCAGCAGCTTGGGAAGGGCTTATGAGCAGTTCTTC. Its protein product is CASSLGRAYEQFF.

Regarding this clone: A far larger clone differs by one base, so this is likely a read error. The sample carries other DNA sequences with the same CDR3. J is TRBJ2-4 and V is TRBV7-9; tentative D call: TRBD2 (7 bases). Germline V gene sequence: CDR1 SEHNR, CDR2 FQNEAQ (reference sequence). This CDR3 spans 14 amino acids. As DNA, the CDR3 is TGCGCCAGCAGCCAGGGGCTGGGGGGGGACATTCAGTACTTC. Translating it yields CASSQGLGGDIQYF.

V and J are TRBV11-2 and TRBJ2-7; possibly TRBD2 for D (6 bases). There are 15 residues in the CDR3. Germline values: CDR1 SGHAT, CDR2 FQNNGV. V was pared by 5 bases and J by 7 bases, with 21 bases between. DNA of the CDR3: TGTGCCAGCAGCCCCAGGCGGGATACGTCGGGAGAGCAGTACTTC. The encoded protein is CASSPRRDTSGEQYF. Filled out from reference TRBV11-2 and TRBJ2-7, the complete variable domain reads EAGVAQSPRYKIIEKRQSVAFWCNPISGHATLYWYQQILGQGPKLLIQFQNNGVVDDSQLPKDRFSAERLKGVDSTLKIQPAKLEDSAVYLCASSPRRDTSGEQYFGPGTRLTVT.

The chain joins TRBV29-1 to TRBJ2-7; no clear D. The CDR3 is made up of 12 amino acids. Trimming took 4 bases from V and 0 from J, leaving 7 bases between them. Germline V lookup: CDR1 SQVTM, CDR2 ANQGSEA. Here the CDR3 DNA reads TGCAGCGTTGGGGTCGGCTCCTACGAGCAGTACTTC. It yields the protein CSVGVGSYEQYF.

This clone was detected once. The gene calls are TRBV11-2 and TRBJ2-7, with D possibly being TRBD1 (5 bases). V gave up 0 bases and J gave up 3 bases, with 12 bases separating them. CDR3 length: 15 amino acids. In germline, CDR1 is SGHAT, CDR2 FQNNGV. The DNA of the CDR3 is TGTGCCAGCAGCTTAGAAGGTCCAGGGTACTACGAGCAGTACTTC. Translated: CASSLEGPGYYEQYF.

In this sample, this clone turned up a few times. The CDR3 DNA reads TGTGCCAGATGCCGGGACAGGGCCTACGAGCAGTACTTC. Residues: CARCRDRAYEQYF. V and J are TRBV28 and TRBJ2-7; 9 positions match TRBD1. V dropped 9 bases and J dropped 2; count of bases not matched to a gene: 5. Germline-derived CDR1 and CDR2 are MDHEN and SYDVKM. The CDR3 is 13 residues long.

This chain uses TRBV27 with TRBJ2-7; D not certain. This CDR3 has 15 residues. The germline CDR1 and CDR2 sequences are MNHEY and SMNVEV (reference sequence). Trimming removed 2 bases at V and 1 base at J, with 12 bases between. The CDR3 loop is CASSLPGRQSYEQYF. Written as DNA, the CDR3 is TGTGCCAGCAGTTTACCGGGCCGGCAATCCTACGAGCAGTACTTC.

The rearrangement uses TRBV28 and TRBJ1-5; 7 bases are shared with TRBD1. Losses at the gene ends were 3 bases for V and 5 bases for J; bases not matched to a gene: 4. Germline V lookup: CDR1 MDHEN, CDR2 SYDVKM. The CDR3 runs to 14 residues. The CDR3 DNA is TGTGCCAGCAGTTTCCAGGGGGTTGATCAGCCCCAGCATTTT. This encodes CASSFQGVDQPQHF.

The chain has TRBV7-2 and TRBJ2-7; D not resolved. Germline V gene lookup returns CDR1 SGHTA and CDR2 FQGNSA. V was pared by 3 bases and J by 3 bases, with 6 bases between. The CDR3 is made up of 12 amino acids. CDR3 amino acids: CASSFGDYEQYF. The CDR3 DNA sequence: TGTGCCAGCAGCTTCGGAGACTACGAGCAGTACTTC.

This chain uses TRBV14 with TRBJ2-5; D not certain. V was cut by 1 base and J by 5 bases, with 14 bases left in between. Germline V gives CDR1 SGHDN, CDR2 FVKESK. There are 15 residues in the CDR3. The CDR3 region has the DNA TGTGCCAGCAGCCAAGTCCCGATGCCAACGGAGACCCAGTACTTC. It specifies CASSQVPMPTETQYF.

CDR3 protein: CASSKTGDEQYF. The CDR3 bases are TGTGCCAGCAGCAAGACAGGGGACGAGCAGTACTTC. The rearrangement joins TRBV7-9 to TRBJ2-7, with 8 bases identical to TRBD1. V was pared by 5 bases and J by 5 bases, with 2 bases of the junction left unmatched. CDR3 length equals 12 residues. Germline V CDR1 and CDR2: SEHNR, FQNEAQ (reference sequence).

The V call is TRBV11-2, the J call TRBJ2-1, with a weak D call TRBD2 (6 bases). V gave up 8 bases and J gave up 3 bases, with 14 bases separating them. The CDR3 has 14 residues. Germline V gene lookup returns CDR1 SGHAT and CDR2 FQNNGV. The DNA of the CDR3 is TGTGCCAGCGCAGGAGGGGAGGACTACAATGAGCAGTTCTTC. Protein sequence: CASAGGEDYNEQFF.

The chain has TRBV7-8 and TRBJ2-7, with unresolved D. V gave up 4 bases and J gave up 2 bases, with 12 bases separating them. In germline, CDR1 is SGHVS, CDR2 FQNEAQ. The CDR3 sequence is 14 residues long. The chain's CDR3 is CASSSRTPPYEQYF. CDR3 coding DNA: TGTGCCAGCAGCTCTAGAACGCCCCCCTACGAGCAGTACTTC. The full variable domain, in which reference TRBV7-8 and TRBJ2-7 provide the parts outside the CDR3, is GAGVSQSPRYKVAKRGQDVALRCDPISGHVSLFWYQQALGQGPEFLTYFQNEAQLDKSGLPSDRFFAERPEGSVSTLKIQRTQQEDSAVYLCASSSRTPPYEQYFGPGTRLTVT.

This chain uses TRBV5-1 with TRBJ1-1, with D unresolved. The V and J ends lost 5 bases and 3 bases respectively, with 8 bases between them. This CDR3 is 12 amino acids long. Germline V gene data show CDR1 as SGHRS and CDR2 as YFSETQ. Here the CDR3 reads CASSGGDTEAFF. The DNA for the CDR3 is TGCGCCAGCAGTGGTGGGGACACTGAAGCTTTCTTT.

This clone has just one count. The rearrangement joins TRBV6-4 to TRBJ2-1; D remains unclear. Deletions cut 3 bases from V and 8 bases from J, with 11 bases between. Germline V lookup: CDR1 MRHNA, CDR2 SNTAGT. This CDR3 has 13 amino acids. CDR3 in amino acids: CASSESRFDEQFF. The CDR3 coding sequence is TGTGCCAGCAGTGAATCACGATTTGATGAGCAGTTCTTC.

This sequence joins TRBV7-9 and TRBJ1-1, with D perhaps matching TRBD1 (5 bases). Germline V gives CDR1 SEHNR, CDR2 FQNEAQ (reference sequence). The CDR3 loop spans 16 amino acids. The ends were cut back, 4 bases at V and 4 bases at J, with 19 bases in the middle. The CDR3 coding sequence is TGTGCCAGCAGCTCCTTCGGGGGTGGGGTGGGCACTGAAGCTTTCTTT. Amino acid sequence: CASSSFGGGVGTEAFF.